These 29 T cell receptor beta chains were sequenced from one sample in a study of Tregs in tolerant kidney transplant recipients. Sequenced by immunoSEQ multiplex PCR; TCRdb stores in-frame clones only, minus some. The sample has some 50,000 clones; over 85% are singletons. The nonmyeloablative bone marrow transplants came from related graft donors, with transient mixed chimerism. The source material was CD8+ T cells from blood (PBMCs), sampled 12 months after the transplant. All receptors derive from a human patient who received a combined kidney and bone marrow transplant. The graft donor may have given rise to some T cells.

The chain recombines TRBV9 with TRBJ2-5; 11 nucleotides line up with TRBD2. Germline-derived CDR1 and CDR2 are SGDLS and YYNGEE. J was trimmed by 4 bases and V by 2 bases; bases with no gene match: 7. The CDR3 spans 16 residues. The CDR3 DNA reads TGTGCCAGCAGCGTGGTGGGACTAGCGGACCCAGAGACCCAGTACTTC. Translation gives CASSVVGLADPETQYF.

This clone occurred once. CDR3 coding DNA: TGTGCCAGCAGCGTATCCCAGACAGGGGTGAACACTGAAGCTTTCTTT. Amino acid sequence: CASSVSQTGVNTEAFF. This sequence joins TRBV9 and TRBJ1-1; 8 nucleotides line up with TRBD1. The CDR3 runs to 16 residues. Looked up from germline, CDR1 is SGDLS and CDR2 is YYNGEE. The V segment lost 1 base and the J segment 0 bases; nucleotides outside the gene matches: 5.

The chain employs TRBV29-1 and TRBJ2-3, with D maybe TRBD1 (5 bases). Per germline, CDR1 SQVTM and CDR2 ANQGSEA. The length of the CDR3 is 13 residues. Trimming pared 4 bases from V and 2 bases from J, leaving 10 bases between. This CDR3 is CSVGAGYTDTQYF. The CDR3 nucleotides read TGCAGCGTTGGGGCAGGGTACACAGATACGCAGTATTTT.

This rearrangement joins TRBV5-1 to TRBJ2-1; 7 bases line up with TRBD2. V trimming: 8 bases; J trimming: 4 bases; junction bases outside the gene matches: 21. The V gene's germline CDR1 is SGHRS and CDR2 YFSETQ. The CDR3 consists of 18 residues. The CDR3 sequence: CASPPSVYREDFYNEQFF. CDR3 DNA: TGCGCCAGTCCCCCTAGCGTTTATCGGGAGGACTTTTACAATGAGCAGTTCTTC.

This chain links TRBV7-8 with TRBJ2-3; no definite D call. CDR1 is SGHVS, CDR2 FQNEAQ, per germline. The CDR3 consists of 12 residues. V lost 2 bases and J lost 4, with 4 bases in between. The CDR3 DNA reads as TGTGCCAGCAGCTTAATCGCAGATACGCAGTATTTT. Translation gives CASSLIADTQYF.

The genes are TRBV27 and TRBJ2-1, with 10 nucleotides matching TRBD2. With 2 bases clipped from V and 7 bases from J, the junction kept 5 bases outside the gene matches. Germline assignment: CDR1 MNHEY and CDR2 SMNVEV (reference sequence). This CDR3 has 15 residues. The DNA for the CDR3 is TGTGCCAGCAGTTTAACTAGCGGGATTTTGAATGAGCAGTTCTTC. It yields the protein CASSLTSGILNEQFF.

In this sample, this clone turned up once. The chain combines TRBV13 with TRBJ2-3; no reliable D call. V was shortened by 4 bases and J by 0 bases, with 5 bases between the two germline ends. CDR1 is PRHDT and CDR2 is FYEKMQ in the germline V gene (reference sequence). CDR3 length: 13 amino acids. CDR3 in DNA: TGTGCCAGCAGCTCCCAAAGCACAGATACGCAGTATTTT. Encoded protein: CASSSQSTDTQYF.

This clone appeared once. The same CDR3 also results from other DNA sequences found in this sample. This chain links TRBV9 with TRBJ2-7; TRBD2 matches 7 bases. The CDR3 consists of 16 residues. V dropped 0 bases and J dropped 5; count of bases not matched to a gene: 11. CDR1 is SGDLS and CDR2 is YYNGEE in the germline V gene. CDR3 residues: CASSVGLREGHNEQYF. CDR3 DNA: TGTGCCAGCAGCGTAGGTCTGAGGGAGGGGCACAACGAGCAGTACTTC.

The gene calls are TRBV6-1 and TRBJ2-7; the D gene is possibly TRBD1 (5 bases). The V end was cut by 2 bases, the J end by 3 bases, with 17 bases between. This CDR3 has 16 amino acids. CDR1 and CDR2 (germline): MNHNS, SASEGT. CDR3: CASSEWRQNPLYEQYF. The CDR3 DNA reads TGTGCCAGCAGTGAATGGAGACAGAACCCCCTCTACGAGCAGTACTTC.

The rearrangement links TRBV2 to TRBJ2-7; TRBD2 is a possible D gene (6 bases). The germline V gene encodes CDR1 SNHLY and CDR2 FYNNEI. V was shortened by 6 bases and J by 1 base, with 7 bases between the two germline ends. This CDR3 contains 12 residues. For the CDR3, the DNA is TGTGCCAGCAGGGAGGGGTCCTACGAGCAGTACTTC. Translation: CASREGSYEQYF.

The J gene is TRBJ2-5, the V gene TRBV4-3; perhaps TRBD2 as D (6 bases). Trimming cost V 1 base and J 3 bases, with 12 bases left between them. This CDR3 contains 15 residues. Looked up from germline, CDR1 is LGHNA and CDR2 is YSLEER. In DNA, the CDR3 is TGCGCCAGCAGCCAAGTAATAGGAGGGGAAGAGACCCAGTACTTC. Its protein is CASSQVIGGEETQYF.

The chain recombines TRBV15 with TRBJ2-3; TRBD2 agrees at 9 bases. Per germline, CDR1 LNHNV and CDR2 YYDKDF (reference sequence). There are 15 residues in the CDR3. The V gene end was trimmed by 5 bases and the J gene end by 1 base; junction bases not matched to a gene: 4. Here the CDR3 reads CATSAAGGGTDTQYF. The CDR3 nucleotides read TGTGCCACCAGCGCAGCGGGAGGTGGCACAGATACGCAGTATTTT.

The chain recombines TRBV2 with TRBJ1-1; no clear D. V lost 3 bases and J lost 1, with 6 bases in between. CDR3 size: 13 residues. Per germline, CDR1 SNHLY and CDR2 FYNNEI. The CDR3 reads CASSEGRNTEAFF. Written as DNA, the CDR3 is TGTGCCAGCAGTGAGGGGAGGAACACTGAAGCTTTCTTT.

The J gene is TRBJ1-1, the V gene TRBV7-9, with D possibly being TRBD1 (5 bases). V lost 4 bases and J 6 bases, leaving 21 bases between the germline ends. Looked up from germline, CDR1 is SEHNR and CDR2 is FQNEAQ (reference sequence). The CDR3 consists of 16 residues. The chain's CDR3 is CASSSQSLHEGAEAFF. The CDR3 nucleotides are TGTGCCAGCAGCTCCCAATCCCTCCACGAAGGGGCTGAAGCTTTCTTT.

This rearrangement joins TRBV4-3 to TRBJ2-5; 9 bases fit TRBD2. Germline assignment: CDR1 LGHNA and CDR2 YSLEER. This CDR3 is 16 amino acids long. The trim removed 1 base at V and 1 base at J, leaving 4 bases unmatched. The CDR3 protein is CASSQAPAGGQETQYF. The CDR3 DNA reads as TGCGCCAGCAGCCAAGCTCCAGCGGGGGGCCAAGAGACCCAGTACTTC.

This clone was observed a handful of times. The V call is TRBV7-9, the J call TRBJ2-1; 7 bases match TRBD2. This CDR3 has 13 residues. The germline CDR1 and CDR2 sequences are SEHNR and FQNEAQ (reference sequence). The V and J ends lost 6 bases and 8 bases, in that order; junction bases with no gene match: 7. This CDR3 is CASRGGMRDEQFF. In DNA, the CDR3 is TGTGCCAGCAGGGGGGGGATGAGGGATGAGCAGTTCTTC.

This sequence joins TRBV27 and TRBJ1-5; D might be TRBD1 (6 bases). V shed 1 base and J shed 0 bases, with 19 bases lying between them. Germline V gives CDR1 MNHEY, CDR2 SMNVEV (reference sequence). The CDR3 consists of 19 residues. CDR3 loop: CASSLWGTRGVVSNQPQHF. In DNA, the CDR3 is TGTGCCAGCAGTTTATGGGGGACAAGGGGCGTCGTTAGCAATCAGCCCCAGCATTTT.

This clone was recorded only once. This chain uses TRBV6-5 with TRBJ2-5, with D perhaps matching TRBD1 (6 bases). The V gene's germline CDR1 is MNHEY and CDR2 SVGAGI. This CDR3 is built from 13 residues. Trimming pared 7 bases from V and 4 bases from J, leaving 13 bases between. For the CDR3, the DNA is TGTGCCAGCAAGGCAGGGGCGGGAGAGACCCAGTACTTC. Translation gives CASKAGAGETQYF.

In DNA form, the CDR3 reads TGCGCCAGCAGCCAAGTGGATAGCGGAGCTGACGAGCAGTACTTC. Translated, it gives CASSQVDSGADEQYF. The chain carries TRBV4-1 and TRBJ2-7, with D perhaps TRBD2 (6 bases). CDR1 is MGHRA, CDR2 YSYEKL, per germline. The CDR3 is 15 residues long. Trimming left V 1 base short and J 5 bases short, with 15 bases between.

The chain employs TRBV4-2 and TRBJ2-5, with TRBD1 identical over 7 bases. The J segment lost 2 bases and the V segment lost 3 bases, leaving 0 bases of the junction unmatched. Germline loops: CDR1 LGHNA, CDR2 YNFKEQ. There are 13 residues in the CDR3. The CDR3 nucleotides are TGTGCCAGCAGCCAGGGACAGCAAGAGACCCAGTACTTC. Translating gives CASSQGQQETQYF.

The rearrangement links TRBV6-5 to TRBJ2-3; D is perhaps TRBD2 (6 bases). Germline lookup yields CDR1 MNHEY and CDR2 SVGAGI. The ends were cut back, 5 bases at V and 6 bases at J, with 15 bases in the middle. This CDR3 is built from 14 residues. The CDR3 protein is CASSREWGLDTQYF. CDR3 coding DNA: TGTGCCAGCAGTAGAGAATGGGGACTCGATACGCAGTATTTT.

The genes are TRBV5-1 and TRBJ2-7; TRBD2 matches at 7 bases. With 3 bases clipped from V and 2 bases from J, the junction kept 11 bases outside the gene matches. The CDR3 extends over 16 amino acids. Germline V gene lookup returns CDR1 SGHRS and CDR2 YFSETQ. The DNA for the CDR3 is TGCGCCAGCAGCTATGATGGACTAGGTCAGGCCTACGAGCAGTACTTC. Residues: CASSYDGLGQAYEQYF.

This rearrangement joins TRBV7-2 to TRBJ2-1, with 7 positions matching TRBD1. V was pared by 4 bases and J by 6 bases, with 3 bases of the junction left unmatched. CDR3 length: 13 amino acids. The germline gives CDR1 SGHTA, CDR2 FQGNSA. CDR3 nucleotide sequence: TGTGCCAGCAGCTCTTGGACAGGCAATGAGCAGTTCTTC. Amino acid sequence: CASSSWTGNEQFF.

The rearrangement links TRBV19 to TRBJ1-1, with D possibly TRBD1 on 6 matching bases. The V gene lost 6 bases and the J gene lost 2 bases, with 16 bases spanning the gap. The CDR3 consists of 15 residues. CDR1 is LNHDA and CDR2 is SQIVND in the germline V gene (reference sequence). CDR3 residues: CASRITTGPNTEAFF. The CDR3, as DNA: TGTGCCAGTAGGATAACGACAGGCCCCAACACTGAAGCTTTCTTT.

This sequence joins TRBV27 and TRBJ2-7; D ambiguous. V shed 4 bases and J shed 3 bases, with 10 bases lying between them. The CDR3 loop spans 13 amino acids. Germline CDR1 MNHEY, CDR2 SMNVEV (reference sequence). The CDR3 DNA reads TGTGCCAGCAGTTCGACACACCTCTACGAGCAGTACTTC. Its translation: CASSSTHLYEQYF.

The rearrangement uses TRBV6-6 and TRBJ2-2; D unclear. This CDR3 contains 13 residues. Per the germline V gene, CDR1 is MNHNY and CDR2 is SVGAGI (reference sequence). V was pared by 7 bases and J by 4 bases, with 10 bases between. In nucleotides, the CDR3 is TGTGCCAGCACTCCAAGCGTCACCGGGGAGCTGTTTTTT. Translating it yields CASTPSVTGELFF.

This clone was counted only a few times. The CDR3: CASSFKQENTEAFF. The DNA for the CDR3 is TGTGCCAGCAGCTTCAAACAGGAGAACACTGAAGCTTTCTTT. The chain links TRBV5-5 to TRBJ1-1, with a tentative D call TRBD1 (5 bases). In germline, CDR1 is SGHKS, CDR2 YYEKEE (reference sequence). The CDR3 runs to 14 residues. The V end lost 2 bases, the J end lost 1 base, and 9 bases lay between the germline ends.

Here the CDR3 reads CASSLDIRTGQPPYEQYF. CDR3 bases: TGTGCCAGCAGCTTAGACATCCGGACAGGGCAACCTCCCTACGAGCAGTACTTC. This chain links TRBV11-2 with TRBJ2-7; 8 bases match TRBD1. This CDR3 comprises 18 residues. In germline, CDR1 is SGHAT, CDR2 FQNNGV. The trim removed 0 bases at V and 2 bases at J, leaving 12 bases unmatched. Supplemented by reference TRBV11-2 and TRBJ2-7, the full variable domain reads EAGVAQSPRYKIIEKRQSVAFWCNPISGHATLYWYQQILGQGPKLLIQFQNNGVVDDSQLPKDRFSAERLKGVDSTLKIQPAKLEDSAVYLCASSLDIRTGQPPYEQYFGPGTRLTVT.

The chain is built from TRBV27 and TRBJ1-2; TRBD1 matches 8 bases. The CDR3 is 13 residues long. From germline, CDR1 is MNHEY and CDR2 SMNVEV (reference sequence). V lost 8 bases to trimming and J lost 4 bases; unmatched junction nucleotides: 6. CDR3 amino acids: CASGQGSVYGYTF. In DNA, the CDR3 is TGTGCCAGCGGACAGGGAAGCGTCTATGGCTACACCTTC.